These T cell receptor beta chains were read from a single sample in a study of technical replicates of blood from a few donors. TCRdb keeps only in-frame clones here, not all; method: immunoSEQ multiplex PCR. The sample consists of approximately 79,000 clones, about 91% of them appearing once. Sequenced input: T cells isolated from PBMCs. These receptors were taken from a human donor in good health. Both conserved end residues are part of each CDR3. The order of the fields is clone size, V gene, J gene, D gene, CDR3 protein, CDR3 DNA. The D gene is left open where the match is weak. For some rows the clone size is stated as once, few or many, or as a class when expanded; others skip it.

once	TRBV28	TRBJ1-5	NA	CASSILDSSHF	TGTGCCAGCAGCATACTTGATTCATCGCATTTT
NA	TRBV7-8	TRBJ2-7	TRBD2	CASSFGGGSYEQYF	TGTGCCAGCAGCTTTGGTGGCGGGAGCTACGAGCAGTACTTC
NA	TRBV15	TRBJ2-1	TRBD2	CATSLSLAGGQFF	TGTGCCACCAGCTTATCACTAGCGGGAGGGCAGTTCTTC
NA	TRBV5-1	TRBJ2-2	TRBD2	CASSLEREGTGELFF	TGCGCCAGCAGCTTGGAGAGGGAGGGCACCGGGGAGCTGTTTTTT
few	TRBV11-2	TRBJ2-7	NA	CASSFDSTYEQYF	TGTGCCAGCAGCTTCGACAGCACCTACGAGCAGTACTTC
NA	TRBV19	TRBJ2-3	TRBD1	CASSDRGGTDTQYF	TGTGCCAGTAGTGACAGGGGCGGCACAGATACGCAGTATTTT
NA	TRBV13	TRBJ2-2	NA	CASSWTEENTGELFF	TGTGCCAGCAGCTGGACAGAAGAGAACACCGGGGAGCTGTTTTTT
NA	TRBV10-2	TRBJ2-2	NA	CASSRAERGLGELFF	TGCGCCAGCAGTAGGGCTGAAAGAGGACTAGGGGAGCTGTTTTTT
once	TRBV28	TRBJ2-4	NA	CASSLPSQGSGFGIQYF	TGTGCCAGCAGTTTACCCTCCCAGGGATCCGGATTTGGCATTCAGTACTTC
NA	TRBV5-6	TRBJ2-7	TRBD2	CASSLLSGRAGEQYF	TGTGCCAGCAGCTTACTTAGCGGGAGAGCTGGCGAGCAGTACTTC
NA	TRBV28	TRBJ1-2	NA	CASKEESPYGYTF	TGTGCCAGCAAGGAGGAGTCTCCTTATGGCTACACCTTC
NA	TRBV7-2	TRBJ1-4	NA	CASSFHSRGEKLFF	TGTGCCAGCAGCTTTCACTCCCGGGGGGAAAAACTGTTTTTT
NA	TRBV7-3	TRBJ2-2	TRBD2	CASSLRTSGSTGELFF	TGTGCCAGCAGCTTAAGGACTAGCGGGAGCACCGGGGAGCTGTTTTTT
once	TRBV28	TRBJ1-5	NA	CASISYSSNQPQHF	TGTGCCAGCATCTCGTATTCGAGCAATCAGCCCCAGCATTTT
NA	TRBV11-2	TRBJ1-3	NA	CASSWGLGNTIYF	TGTGCCAGCAGCTGGGGACTCGGAAACACCATATATTTT
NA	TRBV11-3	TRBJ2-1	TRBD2	CASRSGIGSYNEQFF	TGTGCCAGCAGAAGCGGGATAGGGTCCTACAATGAGCAGTTCTTC
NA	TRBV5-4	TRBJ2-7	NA	CASSLGGSLEQYF	TGTGCCAGCAGCTTGGGCGGCAGTCTCGAGCAGTACTTC
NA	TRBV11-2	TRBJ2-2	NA	CASNSPGRLTGELFF	TGTGCCAGCAACTCTCCGGGGAGACTCACCGGGGAGCTGTTTTTT
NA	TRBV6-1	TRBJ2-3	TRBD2	CASIEREGLDTQYF	TGTGCCAGCATCGAGCGGGAGGGCCTAGATACGCAGTATTTT
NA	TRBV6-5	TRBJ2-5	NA	CASSKTRPQETQYF	TGTGCCAGCAGTAAGACTAGACCGCAAGAGACCCAGTACTTC
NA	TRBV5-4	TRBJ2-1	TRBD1	CASSLDRGSYNEQFF	TGTGCCAGCAGCCTAGACAGGGGGTCTTACAATGAGCAGTTCTTC
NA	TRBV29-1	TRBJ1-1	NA	CSASDSLMNTEAFF	TGCAGCGCGTCAGACAGCCTCATGAACACTGAAGCTTTCTTT
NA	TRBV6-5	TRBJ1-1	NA	CASRGMGDTEAFF	TGTGCCAGCAGGGGAATGGGAGACACTGAAGCTTTCTTT
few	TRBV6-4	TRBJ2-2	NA	CASSDGTNTGELFF	TGTGCCAGCAGTGACGGGACAAACACCGGGGAGCTGTTTTTT
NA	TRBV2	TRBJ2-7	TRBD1	CAGTKLRDRNSYEQYF	TGTGCCGGAACAAAACTCCGGGACAGGAACTCCTACGAGCAGTACTTC
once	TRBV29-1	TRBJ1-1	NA	CSVKIGGNTEAFF	TGCAGCGTCAAAATAGGGGGGAACACTGAAGCTTTCTTT
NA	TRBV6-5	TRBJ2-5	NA	CASSRTSYETQYF	TGTGCCAGCAGTCGCACGAGCTACGAGACCCAGTACTTC
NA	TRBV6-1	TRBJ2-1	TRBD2	CASSITGLPYNEQFF	TGTGCCAGCAGTATAACGGGACTACCCTACAATGAGCAGTTCTTC
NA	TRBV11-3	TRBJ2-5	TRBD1	CARDRDQETQYF	TGTGCCAGGGACAGGGACCAAGAGACCCAGTACTTC
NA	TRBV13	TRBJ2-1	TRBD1	CASSFRINRDRGFGEQFF	TGTGCCAGCAGCTTTAGAATCAACCGGGACAGGGGGTTCGGTGAGCAGTTCTTC
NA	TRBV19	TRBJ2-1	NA	CASSIKVSRYPYNEQFF	TGTGCCAGTAGTATTAAAGTGAGCCGCTATCCCTACAATGAGCAGTTCTTC
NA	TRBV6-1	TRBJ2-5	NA	CAVARAGETQYF	TGTGCCGTCGCGAGAGCGGGAGAGACCCAGTACTTC
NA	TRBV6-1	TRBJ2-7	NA	CASLGTQDGYEQYF	TGTGCCAGCCTCGGGACTCAAGACGGCTACGAGCAGTACTTC
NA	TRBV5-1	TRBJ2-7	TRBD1	CASLGQENPYEQYF	TGCGCCAGCCTCGGACAGGAGAATCCCTACGAGCAGTACTTC
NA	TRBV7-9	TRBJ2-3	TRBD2	CASSSRGGDTQYF	TGTGCCAGCAGCTCCCGGGGGGGAGATACGCAGTATTTT
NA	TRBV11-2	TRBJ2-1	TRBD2	CASSLRGSGRFNEQFF	TGTGCCAGCAGCCTCCGGGGTAGCGGGAGGTTCAATGAGCAGTTCTTC
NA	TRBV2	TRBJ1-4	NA	CAMSPGESPGKLFF	TGTGCCATGAGTCCCGGGGAATCTCCGGGAAAACTGTTTTTT
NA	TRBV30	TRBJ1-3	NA	CAWSVGAPSGNTIYF	TGTGCCTGGAGTGTAGGGGCCCCCTCTGGAAACACCATATATTTT
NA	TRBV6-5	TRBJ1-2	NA	CASSYGQYLGYTF	TGTGCCAGCAGCTACGGACAGTATCTCGGCTACACCTTC
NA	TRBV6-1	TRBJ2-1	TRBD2	CASSRGLAGEQFF	TGTGCCAGCAGCAGAGGACTAGCGGGAGAGCAGTTCTTC
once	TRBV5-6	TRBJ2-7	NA	CASKESLFAYEQYF	TGTGCCAGCAAGGAGAGTTTGTTCGCCTACGAGCAGTACTTC
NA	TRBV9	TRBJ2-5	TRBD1	CASSVGWQGAQETQYF	TGTGCCAGCAGCGTAGGTTGGCAGGGGGCTCAAGAGACCCAGTACTTC
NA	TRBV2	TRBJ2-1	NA	CASGLGGGNEQFF	TGTGCCAGCGGCCTAGGGGGGGGGAATGAGCAGTTCTTC
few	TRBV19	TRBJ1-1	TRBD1	CASSLTTGGRTEAFF	TGTGCCAGTAGTCTTACGACAGGGGGGAGGACTGAAGCTTTCTTT
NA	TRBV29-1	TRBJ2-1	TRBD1	CSVEDEWTGPGEQFF	TGCAGCGTTGAAGATGAGTGGACAGGGCCAGGTGAGCAGTTCTTC
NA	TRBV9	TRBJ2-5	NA	CASGQALGVLETQYF	TGTGCCAGCGGACAAGCTTTAGGTGTTCTGGAGACCCAGTACTTC
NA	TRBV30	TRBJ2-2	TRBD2	CAWRGLAETGELFF	TGTGCCTGGCGGGGACTAGCGGAGACCGGGGAGCTGTTTTTT